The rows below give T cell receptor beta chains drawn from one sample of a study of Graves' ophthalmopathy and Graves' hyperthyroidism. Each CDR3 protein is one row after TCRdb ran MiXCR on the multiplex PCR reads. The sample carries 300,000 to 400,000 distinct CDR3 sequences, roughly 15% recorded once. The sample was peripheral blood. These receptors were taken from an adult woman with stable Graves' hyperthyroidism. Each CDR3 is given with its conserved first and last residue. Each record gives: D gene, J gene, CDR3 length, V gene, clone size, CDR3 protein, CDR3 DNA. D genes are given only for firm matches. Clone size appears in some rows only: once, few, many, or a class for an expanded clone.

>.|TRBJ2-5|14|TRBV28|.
CASSLSGAQETQYF
TGTGCCAGCAGTTTATCGGGGGCTCAAGAGACCCAGTACTTC
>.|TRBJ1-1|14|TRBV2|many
CASSEVSGGTEAFF
TGTGCCAGCAGTGAAGTTTCCGGGGGCACTGAAGCTTTCTTT
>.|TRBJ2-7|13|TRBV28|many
CASWGPPSYEQYF
TGTGCCAGCTGGGGTCCACCATCCTACGAGCAGTACTTC
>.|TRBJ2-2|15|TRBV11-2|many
CASSLERLFTGELFF
TGTGCCAGCAGCTTAGAACGCCTATTCACCGGGGAGCTGTTTTTT
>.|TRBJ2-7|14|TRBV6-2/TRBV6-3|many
CASSYERPPYEQYF
TGTGCCAGCAGTTACGAGCGGCCGCCCTACGAGCAGTACTTC
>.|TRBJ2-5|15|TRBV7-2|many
CASSLAGRVSETQYF
TGTGCCAGCAGCTTAGCCGGCAGGGTATCAGAGACCCAGTACTTC
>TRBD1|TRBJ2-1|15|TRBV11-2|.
CASSSDRAPYNEQFF
TGTGCCAGCAGCTCGGACAGGGCCCCCTACAATGAGCAGTTCTTC
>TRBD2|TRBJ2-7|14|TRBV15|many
CATSMTSGSHEQYF
TGTGCCACCAGTATGACTAGCGGGAGCCACGAGCAGTACTTC
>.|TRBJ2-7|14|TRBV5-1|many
CASSGGHPSYEQYF
TGCGCCAGCAGCGGCGGACACCCCTCCTACGAGCAGTACTTC
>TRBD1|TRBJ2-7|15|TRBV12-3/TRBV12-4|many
CASTHGTGGTYEQYF
TGTGCCAGCACCCACGGGACAGGGGGAACCTACGAGCAGTACTTC
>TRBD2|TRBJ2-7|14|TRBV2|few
CASSYGTSGVEQYF
TGTGCCAGCAGTTATGGGACTAGCGGGGTCGAGCAGTACTTC
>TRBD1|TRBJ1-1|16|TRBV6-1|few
CASSEEGGQGNTEAFF
TGTGCCAGCAGTGAAGAAGGTGGACAGGGGAACACTGAAGCTTTCTTT
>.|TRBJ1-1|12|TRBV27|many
CASSVWGTEAFF
TGTGCCAGCAGTGTTTGGGGGACTGAAGCTTTCTTT
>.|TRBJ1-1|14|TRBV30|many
CAWSARGARTEAFF
TGTGCCTGGAGTGCCCGGGGGGCGCGCACTGAAGCTTTCTTT
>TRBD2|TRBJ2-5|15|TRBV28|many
CASTDWQDGGETQYF
TGTGCCAGCACGGATTGGCAGGACGGGGGGGAGACCCAGTACTTC
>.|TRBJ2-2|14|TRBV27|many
CASTQTPNTGELFF
TGTGCCAGCACCCAGACTCCAAACACCGGGGAGCTGTTTTTT
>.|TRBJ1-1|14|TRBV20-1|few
CSARIGGPNTEAFF
TGCAGTGCTCGTATCGGGGGTCCGAACACTGAAGCTTTCTTT
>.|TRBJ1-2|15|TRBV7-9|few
CASSLVGALDYGYTF
TGTGCCAGCAGCTTAGTCGGGGCTCTGGACTATGGCTACACCTTC
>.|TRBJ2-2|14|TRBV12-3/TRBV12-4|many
CASSLFNAAGELFF
TGTGCCAGCAGTTTATTCAACGCGGCCGGGGAGCTGTTTTTT
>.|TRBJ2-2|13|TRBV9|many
CASSVDSVGELFF
TGTGCCAGCAGCGTAGACTCGGTCGGGGAGCTGTTTTTT
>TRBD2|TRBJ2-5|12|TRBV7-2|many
CASSLARDYLQF
TGTGCCAGCAGCTTAGCCCGGGACTACCTCCAATTC
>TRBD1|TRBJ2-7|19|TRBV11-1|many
CASSYGTGGAASGTYEQYF
TGTGCCAGCAGCTATGGGACAGGGGGCGCGGCTAGCGGGACGTACGAGCAGTACTTC
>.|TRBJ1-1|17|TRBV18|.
CASSPEPGTAMNTEAFF
TGTGCCAGCTCACCCGAACCTGGAACAGCCATGAACACTGAAGCTTTCTTT
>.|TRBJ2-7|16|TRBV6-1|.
CASSIKRGARTYEQYF
TGTGCCAGCAGTATTAAGAGGGGGGCAAGAACCTACGAGCAGTACTTC
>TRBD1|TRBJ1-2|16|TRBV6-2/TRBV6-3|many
CASRTGTGGVSYGYTF
TGTGCCAGCAGAACCGGGACAGGGGGCGTTTCCTATGGCTACACCTTC
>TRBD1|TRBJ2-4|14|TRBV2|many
CASTRGQGKNIQYF
TGTGCCAGCACCCGGGGACAGGGGAAAAACATTCAGTACTTC
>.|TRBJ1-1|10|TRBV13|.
CASSADEAFF
TGTGCCAGCAGCGCGGATGAAGCTTTCTTT
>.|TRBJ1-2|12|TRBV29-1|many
CSATGAVDNYTF
TGCAGCGCTACAGGAGCAGTGGACAACTACACCTTC
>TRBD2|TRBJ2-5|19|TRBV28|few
CASSLGLAGPTGGQETQYF
TGTGCCAGCAGTTTGGGACTAGCGGGACCTACCGGTGGTCAAGAGACCCAGTACTTC
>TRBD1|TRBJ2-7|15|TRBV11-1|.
CASSLEQGGFYEQYF
TGTGCCAGCAGCTTGGAACAGGGGGGTTTCTACGAGCAGTACTTC
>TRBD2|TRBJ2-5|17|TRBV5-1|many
CASSLAATSGIQETQYF
TGCGCCAGCAGCTTGGCCGCGACTAGCGGGATTCAAGAGACCCAGTACTTC
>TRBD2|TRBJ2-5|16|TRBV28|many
CASRLSIAGDRETQYF
TGTGCCAGCAGACTAAGTATAGCGGGAGACCGAGAGACCCAGTACTTC
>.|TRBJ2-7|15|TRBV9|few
CASSVGTDYSYEQYF
TGTGCCAGCAGCGTAGGGACAGACTACTCCTACGAGCAGTACTTC
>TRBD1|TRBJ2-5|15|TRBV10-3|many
CAISEGQGGKETQYF
TGTGCCATCAGTGAGGGACAGGGGGGAAAAGAGACCCAGTACTTC
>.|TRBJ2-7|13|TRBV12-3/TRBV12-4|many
CASSLIGTFEQYF
TGTGCCAGCAGTTTGATCGGGACCTTCGAGCAGTACTTC
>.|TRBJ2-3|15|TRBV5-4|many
CASSLSWDATDTQYF
TGTGCCAGCAGCTTGTCCTGGGACGCCACAGATACGCAGTATTTT
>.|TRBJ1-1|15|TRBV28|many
CASSSPKGMNTEAFF
TGTGCCAGCAGTTCCCCGAAGGGGATGAACACTGAAGCTTTCTTT
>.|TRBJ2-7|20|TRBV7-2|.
CASSLQEATLEGGSSYEQYF
TGTGCCAGCAGCTTACAGGAGGCGACTTTAGAGGGGGGAAGCTCCTACGAGCAGTACTTC
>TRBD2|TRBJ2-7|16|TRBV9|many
CASSAELAGAGLEQYF
TGTGCCAGCAGCGCCGAACTAGCGGGAGCTGGTCTCGAGCAGTACTTC
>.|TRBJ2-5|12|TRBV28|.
CASSLQQETQYF
TGTGCCAGCAGTTTACAACAAGAGACCCAGTACTTC